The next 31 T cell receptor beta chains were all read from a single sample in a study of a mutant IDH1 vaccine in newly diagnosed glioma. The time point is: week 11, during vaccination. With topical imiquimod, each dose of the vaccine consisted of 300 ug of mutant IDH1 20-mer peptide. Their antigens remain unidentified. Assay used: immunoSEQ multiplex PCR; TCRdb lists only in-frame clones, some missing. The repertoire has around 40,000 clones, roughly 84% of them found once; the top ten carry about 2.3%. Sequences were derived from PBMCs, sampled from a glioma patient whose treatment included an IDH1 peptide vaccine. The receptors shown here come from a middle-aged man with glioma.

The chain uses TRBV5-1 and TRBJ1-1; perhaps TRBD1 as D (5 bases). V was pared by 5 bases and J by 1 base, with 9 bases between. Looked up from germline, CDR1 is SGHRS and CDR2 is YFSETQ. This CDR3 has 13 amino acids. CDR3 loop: CASRPDTNTEAFF. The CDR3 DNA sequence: TGCGCCAGCAGACCGGACACGAACACTGAAGCTTTCTTT.

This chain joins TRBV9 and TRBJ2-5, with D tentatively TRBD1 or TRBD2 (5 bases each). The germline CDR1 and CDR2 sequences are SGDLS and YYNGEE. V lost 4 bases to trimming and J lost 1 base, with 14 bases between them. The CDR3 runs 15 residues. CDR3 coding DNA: TGTGCCAGCAGCTCATTGGGGGACCGCCAAGAGACCCAGTACTTC. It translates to CASSSLGDRQETQYF.

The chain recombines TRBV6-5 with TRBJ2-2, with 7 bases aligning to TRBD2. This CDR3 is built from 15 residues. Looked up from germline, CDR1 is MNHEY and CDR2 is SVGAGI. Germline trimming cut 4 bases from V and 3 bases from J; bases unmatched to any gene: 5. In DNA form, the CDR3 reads TGTGCCAGCAGTTGGGGAGGGAGTTACACCGGGGAGCTGTTTTTT. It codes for CASSWGGSYTGELFF.

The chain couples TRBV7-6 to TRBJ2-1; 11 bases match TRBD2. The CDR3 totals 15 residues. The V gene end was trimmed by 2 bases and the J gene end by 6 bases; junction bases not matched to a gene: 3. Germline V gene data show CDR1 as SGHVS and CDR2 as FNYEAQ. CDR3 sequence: CASSLTTSGVNEQFF. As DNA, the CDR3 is TGTGCCAGCAGCTTAACGACTAGCGGGGTCAATGAGCAGTTCTTC.

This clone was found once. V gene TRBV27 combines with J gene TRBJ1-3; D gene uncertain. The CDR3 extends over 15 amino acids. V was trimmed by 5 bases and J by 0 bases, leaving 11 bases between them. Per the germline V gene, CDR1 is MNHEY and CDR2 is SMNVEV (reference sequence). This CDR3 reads CASSRMGSSGNTIYF. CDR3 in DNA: TGTGCCAGCAGTAGGATGGGCAGCTCTGGAAACACCATATATTTT.

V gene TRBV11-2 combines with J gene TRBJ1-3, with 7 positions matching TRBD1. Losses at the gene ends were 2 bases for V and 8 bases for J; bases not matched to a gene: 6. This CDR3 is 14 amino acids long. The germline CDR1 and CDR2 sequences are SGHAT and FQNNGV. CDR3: CASSLSDRLDTIYF. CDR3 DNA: TGTGCCAGCAGCTTATCGGACAGGCTGGACACCATATATTTT.

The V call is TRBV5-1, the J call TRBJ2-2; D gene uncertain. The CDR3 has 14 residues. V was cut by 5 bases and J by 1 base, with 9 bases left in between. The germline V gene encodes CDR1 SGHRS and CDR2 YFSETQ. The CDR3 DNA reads TGCGCCAGCAGGGGTGGGATGAACACCGGGGAGCTGTTTTTT. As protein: CASRGGMNTGELFF.

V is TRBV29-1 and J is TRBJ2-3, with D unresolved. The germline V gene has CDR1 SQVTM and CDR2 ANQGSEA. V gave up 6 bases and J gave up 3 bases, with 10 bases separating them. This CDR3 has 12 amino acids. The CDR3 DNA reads TGCAGCGTGGGGATTCTAACAGATACGCAGTATTTT. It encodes CSVGILTDTQYF.

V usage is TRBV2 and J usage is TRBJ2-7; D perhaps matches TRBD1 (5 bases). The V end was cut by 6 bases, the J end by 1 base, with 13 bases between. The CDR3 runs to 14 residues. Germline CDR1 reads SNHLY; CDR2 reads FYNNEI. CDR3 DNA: TGTGCCAGCAGCGTCGGGCAGGGATCCTACGAGCAGTACTTC. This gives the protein CASSVGQGSYEQYF.

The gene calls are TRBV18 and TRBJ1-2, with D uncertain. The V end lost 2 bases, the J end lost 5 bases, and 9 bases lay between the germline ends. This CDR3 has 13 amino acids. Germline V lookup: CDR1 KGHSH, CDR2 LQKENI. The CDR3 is CASSPSTEYGYTF. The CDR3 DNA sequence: TGTGCCAGCTCACCAAGTACGGAATATGGCTACACCTTC.

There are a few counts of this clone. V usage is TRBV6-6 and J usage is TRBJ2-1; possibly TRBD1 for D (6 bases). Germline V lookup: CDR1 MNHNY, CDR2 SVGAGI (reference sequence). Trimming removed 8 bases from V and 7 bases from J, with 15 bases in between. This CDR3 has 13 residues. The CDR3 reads CASLGQGRNEQFF. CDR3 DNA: TGTGCCAGCTTGGGGCAGGGGCGAAATGAGCAGTTCTTC.

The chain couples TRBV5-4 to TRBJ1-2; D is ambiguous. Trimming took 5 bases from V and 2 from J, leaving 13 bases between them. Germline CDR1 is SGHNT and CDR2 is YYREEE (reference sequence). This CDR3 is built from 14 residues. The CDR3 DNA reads TGTGCCAGCAGACACCGGGGTGGGAACTATGGCTACACCTTC. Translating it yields CASRHRGGNYGYTF.

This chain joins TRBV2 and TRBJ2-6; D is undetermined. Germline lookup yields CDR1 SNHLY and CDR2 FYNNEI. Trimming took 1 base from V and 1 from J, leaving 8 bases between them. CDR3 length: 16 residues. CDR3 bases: TGTGCCAGCAGTGAAGGGTGGGCTTCTGGGGCCAACGTCCTGACTTTC. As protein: CASSEGWASGANVLTF.

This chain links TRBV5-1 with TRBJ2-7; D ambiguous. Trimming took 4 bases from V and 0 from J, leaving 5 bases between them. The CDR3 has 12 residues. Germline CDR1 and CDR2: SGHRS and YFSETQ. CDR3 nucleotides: TGCGCCAGCAGCATCAGCTCCTACGAGCAGTACTTC. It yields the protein CASSISSYEQYF.

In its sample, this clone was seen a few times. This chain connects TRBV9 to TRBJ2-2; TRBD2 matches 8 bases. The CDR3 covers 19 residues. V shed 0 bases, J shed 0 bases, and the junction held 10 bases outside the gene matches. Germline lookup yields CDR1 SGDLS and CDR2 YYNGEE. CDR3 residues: CASSVDLHQGLANTGELFF. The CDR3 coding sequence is TGTGCCAGCAGCGTAGATCTCCACCAGGGACTAGCGAACACCGGGGAGCTGTTTTTT.

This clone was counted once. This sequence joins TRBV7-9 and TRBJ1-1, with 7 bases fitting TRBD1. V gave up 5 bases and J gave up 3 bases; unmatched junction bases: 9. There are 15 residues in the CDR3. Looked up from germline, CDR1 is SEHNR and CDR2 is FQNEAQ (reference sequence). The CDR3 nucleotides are TGTGCCAGCAGCGCACGGACAGGCCGATACACTGAAGCTTTCTTT. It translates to CASSARTGRYTEAFF.

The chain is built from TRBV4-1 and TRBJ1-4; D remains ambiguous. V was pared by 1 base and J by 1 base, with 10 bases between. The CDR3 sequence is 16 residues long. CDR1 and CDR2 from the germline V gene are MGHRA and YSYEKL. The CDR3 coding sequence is TGCGCCAGCAGCCAAGCTAAAGGGCAAACTAATGAAAAACTGTTTTTT. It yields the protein CASSQAKGQTNEKLFF.

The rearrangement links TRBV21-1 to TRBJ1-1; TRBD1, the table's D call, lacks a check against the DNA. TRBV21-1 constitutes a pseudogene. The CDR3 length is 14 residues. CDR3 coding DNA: TGTGCCAGCAGGGTTAACAGGGGTAACACTGAAGCTTTCTTT. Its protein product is CASRVNRGNTEAFF.

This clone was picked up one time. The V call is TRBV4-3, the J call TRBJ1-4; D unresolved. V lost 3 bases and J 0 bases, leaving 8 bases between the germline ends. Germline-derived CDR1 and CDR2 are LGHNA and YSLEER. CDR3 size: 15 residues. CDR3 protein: CASSHQRPTNEKLFF. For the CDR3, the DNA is TGCGCCAGCAGCCACCAGCGCCCAACTAATGAAAAACTGTTTTTT.

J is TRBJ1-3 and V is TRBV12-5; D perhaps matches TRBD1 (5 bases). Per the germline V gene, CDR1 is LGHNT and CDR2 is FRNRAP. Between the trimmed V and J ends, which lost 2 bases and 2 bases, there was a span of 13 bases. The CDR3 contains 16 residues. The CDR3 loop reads CASGLKRGTAGNTIYF. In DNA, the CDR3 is TGTGCTAGTGGTTTGAAAAGGGGAACGGCTGGAAACACCATATATTTT.

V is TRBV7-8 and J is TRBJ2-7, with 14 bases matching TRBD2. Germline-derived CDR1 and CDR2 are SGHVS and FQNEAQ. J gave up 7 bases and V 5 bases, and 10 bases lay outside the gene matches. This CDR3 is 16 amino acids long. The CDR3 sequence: CASSITGTSGRREQYF. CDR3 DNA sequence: TGTGCCAGCAGCATTACTGGGACTAGCGGGAGAAGGGAGCAGTACTTC.

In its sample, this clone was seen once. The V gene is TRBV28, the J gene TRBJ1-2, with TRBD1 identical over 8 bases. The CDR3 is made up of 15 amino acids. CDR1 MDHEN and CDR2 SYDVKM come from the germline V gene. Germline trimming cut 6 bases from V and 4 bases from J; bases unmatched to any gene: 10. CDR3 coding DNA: TGTGCCAGCAGGTCCCTGGGGACAGGCTTCTATGGCTACACCTTC. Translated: CASRSLGTGFYGYTF.

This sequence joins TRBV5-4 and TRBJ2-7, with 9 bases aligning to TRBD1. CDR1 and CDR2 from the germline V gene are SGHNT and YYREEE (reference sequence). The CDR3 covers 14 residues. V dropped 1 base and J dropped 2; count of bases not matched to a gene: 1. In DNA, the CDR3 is TGTGCCAGCAGCTTGAGACAGGGGGCCTACGAGCAGTACTTC. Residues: CASSLRQGAYEQYF.

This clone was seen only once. CDR3: CASSFASEYNEQFF. The CDR3 region has the DNA TGTGCCAGCAGTTTTGCTAGCGAATACAATGAGCAGTTCTTC. The chain has TRBV6-5 and TRBJ2-1; the D gene is possibly TRBD2 (6 bases). The germline V gene has CDR1 MNHEY and CDR2 SVGAGI. The CDR3 totals 14 residues. Between the trimmed V and J ends, which lost 4 bases and 4 bases, there was a span of 11 bases.

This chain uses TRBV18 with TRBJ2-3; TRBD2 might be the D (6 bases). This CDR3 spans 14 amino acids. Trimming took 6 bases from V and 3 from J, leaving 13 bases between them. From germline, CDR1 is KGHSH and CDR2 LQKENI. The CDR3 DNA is TGTGCCAGCTCCGACCAGAGCGGGACAGATACGCAGTATTTT. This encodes CASSDQSGTDTQYF.

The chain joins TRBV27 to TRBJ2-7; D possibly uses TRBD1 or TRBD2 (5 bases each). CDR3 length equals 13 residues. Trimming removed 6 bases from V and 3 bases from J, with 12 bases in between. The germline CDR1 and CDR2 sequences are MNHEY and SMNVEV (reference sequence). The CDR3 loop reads CASRSGTFYEQYF. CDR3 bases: TGTGCCAGCAGGTCCGGGACCTTCTACGAGCAGTACTTC.

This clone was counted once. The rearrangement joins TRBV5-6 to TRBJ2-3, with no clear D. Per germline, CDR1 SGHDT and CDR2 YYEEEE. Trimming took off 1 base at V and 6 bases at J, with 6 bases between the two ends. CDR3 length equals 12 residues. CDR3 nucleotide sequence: TGTGCCAGCAGCTTGACGTTGGATACGCAGTATTTT. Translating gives CASSLTLDTQYF.

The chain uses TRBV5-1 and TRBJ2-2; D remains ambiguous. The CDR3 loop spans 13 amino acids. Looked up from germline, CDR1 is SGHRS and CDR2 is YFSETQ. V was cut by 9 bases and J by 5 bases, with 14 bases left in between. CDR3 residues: CATRREVTGELFF. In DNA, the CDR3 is TGCGCCACCAGGAGAGAGGTAACCGGGGAGCTGTTTTTT.

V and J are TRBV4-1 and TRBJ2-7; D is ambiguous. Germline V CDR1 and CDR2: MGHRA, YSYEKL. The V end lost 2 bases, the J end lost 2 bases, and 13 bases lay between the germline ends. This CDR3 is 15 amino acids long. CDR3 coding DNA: TGCGCCAGCAGCCAATTTACCGACAAGCCCTACGAGCAGTACTTC. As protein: CASSQFTDKPYEQYF.

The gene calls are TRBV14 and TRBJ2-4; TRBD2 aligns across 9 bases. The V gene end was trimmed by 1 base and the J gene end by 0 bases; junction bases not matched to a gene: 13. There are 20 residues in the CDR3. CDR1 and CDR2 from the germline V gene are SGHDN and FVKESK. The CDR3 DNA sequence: TGTGCCAGCAGCCAAGGGGCTAGCGGGGAAACCAAATTAGCCAAAAACATTCAGTACTTC. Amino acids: CASSQGASGETKLAKNIQYF.

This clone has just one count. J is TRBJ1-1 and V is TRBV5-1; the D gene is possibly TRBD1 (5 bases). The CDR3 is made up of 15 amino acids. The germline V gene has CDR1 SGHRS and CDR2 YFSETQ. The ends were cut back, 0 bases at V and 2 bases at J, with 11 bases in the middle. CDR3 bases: TGCGCCAGCAGCTTGGGCAGGGTGGGTAACACTGAAGCTTTCTTT. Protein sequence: CASSLGRVGNTEAFF.